Reported below is one T cell receptor beta chain. Germline trimming cut 6 bases from V and 5 bases from J; bases unmatched to any gene: 26. CDR3 length equals 21 residues. Looked up from germline, CDR1 is SGHVS and CDR2 is FNYEAQ. This sample stems from a study of technical replicates of blood from a few donors. Assay: immunoSEQ multiplex PCR; the TCRdb copy retains only in-frame clones and omits some. The table has fewer than 60,000 clones, about 95% seen once; the top ten hold approximately 3.4%. The chain uses TRBV7-6 and TRBJ2-5; 11 bases agree with TRBD2. The clonotype comes from a human donor in good health. Some clones in this sample may be carry-over from other donors' samples. The material sequenced was PBMCs. CDR3 in DNA: TGTGCCAGCAGACCCCCCCTTCAGGCTAGCGGGGGGCGGCGATGGGAGGAGACCCAGTACTTC. This sequence encodes CASRPPLQASGGRRWEETQYF.